Listed below are T cell receptor beta chains from one sample, sequenced in a study of neurological immune-mediated disorders. Each CDR3 protein gets one entry after TCRdb re-called the 5' RACE reads with MiXCR. The data contain over 15,000 distinct CDR3 sequences, approximately 26% of them seen just once; the ten biggest clones take up 25% to 35%. The sequenced sample consisted of PBMCs. These receptor sequences come from a middle-aged man with HTLV-1-associated myelopathy (HAM/TSP). CDR3s include the opening cysteine and the closing phenylalanine or tryptophan. A D gene is named only where the DNA matches it firmly. Size is omitted from some rows. Given values are once, few, many or a class for expanded clones.

CDR3aa: CSEDRGDTESFF; CDR3nt: TGCAGTGAGGATCGGGGGGACACTGAATCTTTCTTT; v_gene: TRBV20-1; j_gene: TRBJ1-1; abundance: -; d_gene: -
CDR3aa: CSARSTDGVRGYTF; CDR3nt: TGCAGTGCTAGGTCTACAGATGGCGTTCGTGGCTACACCTTC; v_gene: TRBV20-1; j_gene: TRBJ1-2; abundance: -; d_gene: -
CDR3aa: CASSPFSGDNTEAFF; CDR3nt: TGTGCCAGCTCACCGTTTTCGGGGGATAACACTGAAGCTTTCTTT; v_gene: TRBV18; j_gene: TRBJ1-1; abundance: -; d_gene: -
CDR3aa: CSARLGDEAFF; CDR3nt: TGCAGTGCTAGGCTGGGCGATGAAGCTTTCTTT; v_gene: TRBV20-1; j_gene: TRBJ1-1; abundance: -; d_gene: -
CDR3aa: CASSASDYYEQYF; CDR3nt: TGTGCCAGTAGTGCGAGCGATTACTACGAGCAGTACTTC; v_gene: TRBV19; j_gene: TRBJ2-7; abundance: -; d_gene: -
CDR3aa: CASTRGPSYEQYF; CDR3nt: TGTGCCAGCACCCGTGGACCTTCCTACGAGCAGTACTTC; v_gene: TRBV6-2/TRBV6-3; j_gene: TRBJ2-7; abundance: few; d_gene: -
CDR3aa: CASSLEGGSSYNEQFF; CDR3nt: TGCGCCAGCAGCTTGGAAGGGGGGAGCTCCTACAATGAGCAGTTCTTC; v_gene: TRBV5-1; j_gene: TRBJ2-1; abundance: many; d_gene: -
CDR3aa: CASSSLGQGAYEQYF; CDR3nt: TGTGCCAGCAGTTCCTTAGGACAGGGGGCCTACGAGCAGTACTTC; v_gene: TRBV12-3/TRBV12-4; j_gene: TRBJ2-7; abundance: few; d_gene: TRBD1
CDR3aa: CASSDRGGAGEKLFF; CDR3nt: TGTGCCAGCAGCGATCGGGGAGGGGCTGGAGAAAAACTGTTTTTT; v_gene: TRBV14; j_gene: TRBJ1-4; abundance: many; d_gene: -
CDR3aa: CSAMRGNTEAFF; CDR3nt: TGCAGTGCTATGCGGGGGAACACTGAAGCTTTCTTT; v_gene: TRBV20-1; j_gene: TRBJ1-1; abundance: few; d_gene: -
CDR3aa: CSARPGQGKGQPQHF; CDR3nt: TGCAGTGCTAGGCCGGGACAGGGGAAGGGGCAGCCCCAGCATTTT; v_gene: TRBV20-1; j_gene: TRBJ1-5; abundance: once; d_gene: TRBD1
CDR3aa: CASSQGNRAFTDTQYF; CDR3nt: TGTGCCAGCAGCCAAGGTAACAGGGCCTTCACAGATACGCAGTATTTT; v_gene: TRBV3-1; j_gene: TRBJ2-3; abundance: -; d_gene: -
CDR3aa: CASSPRTSASTDTQYF; CDR3nt: TGCGCCAGCAGCCCCCGGACTAGCGCCTCCACAGATACGCAGTATTTT; v_gene: TRBV5-1; j_gene: TRBJ2-3; abundance: few; d_gene: TRBD2
CDR3aa: CASSQDREGEQYF; CDR3nt: TGTGCCAGCTCACAAGACAGGGAGGGCGAGCAGTACTTC; v_gene: TRBV18; j_gene: TRBJ2-7; abundance: -; d_gene: -
CDR3aa: CASSLGGTPIYEQYF; CDR3nt: TGTGCCAGCAGCTTAGGTGGGACTCCTATCTACGAGCAGTACTTC; v_gene: TRBV7-2; j_gene: TRBJ2-7; abundance: -; d_gene: -
CDR3aa: CSARGHEQFF; CDR3nt: TGCAGTGCTCGAGGGCATGAGCAGTTCTTC; v_gene: TRBV20-1; j_gene: TRBJ2-1; abundance: few; d_gene: -
CDR3aa: CASSFGAENEQYF; CDR3nt: TGTGCCAGCAGCTTCGGTGCGGAGAACGAGCAGTACTTC; v_gene: TRBV7-2; j_gene: TRBJ2-7; abundance: -; d_gene: -
CDR3aa: CSAKGSGNTIYF; CDR3nt: TGCAGTGCTAAGGGCTCTGGAAACACCATATATTTT; v_gene: TRBV20-1; j_gene: TRBJ1-3; abundance: -; d_gene: -
CDR3aa: CSAPGLANTGELFF; CDR3nt: TGCAGCGCCCCGGGACTAGCGAACACCGGGGAGCTGTTTTTT; v_gene: TRBV29-1; j_gene: TRBJ2-2; abundance: -; d_gene: TRBD2
CDR3aa: CASSQDWEGTIYF; CDR3nt: TGCGCCAGCAGCCAAGATTGGGAAGGCACCATATATTTT; v_gene: TRBV4-1; j_gene: TRBJ1-3; abundance: -; d_gene: -
CDR3aa: CASSPPREKLFF; CDR3nt: TGTGCCAGCAGCCCCCCCCGAGAAAAACTGTTTTTT; v_gene: TRBV12-3/TRBV12-4; j_gene: TRBJ1-4; abundance: few; d_gene: -
CDR3aa: CASSPPGTPWDEQFF; CDR3nt: TGTGCCAGCAGCCCTCCTGGTACTCCCTGGGATGAGCAGTTCTTC; v_gene: TRBV3-1; j_gene: TRBJ2-1; abundance: few; d_gene: -
CDR3aa: CASSEWEGADTQYF; CDR3nt: TGTGCCAGCAGTGAATGGGAGGGGGCAGATACGCAGTATTTT; v_gene: TRBV2; j_gene: TRBJ2-3; abundance: few; d_gene: -
CDR3aa: CASSLLDSSYGYTF; CDR3nt: TGCGCCAGCAGCTTACTGGACAGCAGCTATGGCTACACCTTC; v_gene: TRBV5-1; j_gene: TRBJ1-2; abundance: -; d_gene: -
CDR3aa: CAIDPGGGVGQPQHF; CDR3nt: TGTGCCATCGACCCGGGAGGAGGGGTTGGGCAGCCCCAGCATTTT; v_gene: TRBV10-3; j_gene: TRBJ1-5; abundance: few; d_gene: -
CDR3aa: CSALDRGGETQYF; CDR3nt: TGCAGTGCTTTAGACAGGGGAGGCGAGACCCAGTACTTC; v_gene: TRBV20-1; j_gene: TRBJ2-5; abundance: -; d_gene: TRBD1
CDR3aa: CASRGTVNTGELFF; CDR3nt: TGTGCCAGCAGAGGGACTGTGAACACCGGGGAGCTGTTTTTT; v_gene: TRBV6-4; j_gene: TRBJ2-2; abundance: many; d_gene: -
CDR3aa: CSARELLAGTNEQFF; CDR3nt: TGCAGTGCTAGAGAATTACTAGCGGGTACCAATGAGCAGTTCTTC; v_gene: TRBV20-1; j_gene: TRBJ2-1; abundance: many; d_gene: TRBD2
CDR3aa: CASSQDRQGFDEQYF; CDR3nt: TGTGCCAGCAGCCAAGATCGGCAGGGTTTCGACGAGCAGTACTTC; v_gene: TRBV3-1; j_gene: TRBJ2-7; abundance: -; d_gene: -
CDR3aa: CASSLGVSKRGQETQYF; CDR3nt: TGTGCCAGCAGCTTAGGAGTCTCCAAGCGGGGCCAAGAGACCCAGTACTTC; v_gene: TRBV7-6; j_gene: TRBJ2-5; abundance: -; d_gene: TRBD2
CDR3aa: CSAGPPGAVYGYTF; CDR3nt: TGCAGTGCTGGACCCCCTGGGGCCGTCTATGGCTACACCTTC; v_gene: TRBV20-1; j_gene: TRBJ1-2; abundance: -; d_gene: -
CDR3aa: CASSSRGPGYNEQFF; CDR3nt: TGTGCCAGCAGCTCAAGGGGACCAGGGTACAATGAGCAGTTCTTC; v_gene: TRBV7-2; j_gene: TRBJ2-1; abundance: few; d_gene: -
CDR3aa: CASRMAGGANVLTF; CDR3nt: TGTGCCAGCAGAATGGCGGGAGGGGCCAACGTCCTGACTTTC; v_gene: TRBV7-9; j_gene: TRBJ2-6; abundance: -; d_gene: -
CDR3aa: CATQRTYNEQFF; CDR3nt: TGTGCCACCCAGCGCACCTACAATGAGCAGTTCTTC; v_gene: TRBV12-3/TRBV12-4; j_gene: TRBJ2-1; abundance: -; d_gene: -
CDR3aa: CSARTGGYEQYF; CDR3nt: TGCAGTGCACGGACAGGGGGCTACGAGCAGTACTTC; v_gene: TRBV20-1; j_gene: TRBJ2-7; abundance: -; d_gene: TRBD1
CDR3aa: CASSEGGRDIQYF; CDR3nt: TGTGCCAGCAGCGAGGGCGGAAGGGACATTCAGTACTTC; v_gene: TRBV11-1; j_gene: TRBJ2-4; abundance: few; d_gene: -
CDR3aa: CSATGQGDYGYTF; CDR3nt: TGCAGCGCCACGGGACAGGGGGACTATGGCTACACCTTC; v_gene: TRBV29-1; j_gene: TRBJ1-2; abundance: medium-sized; d_gene: TRBD1
CDR3aa: CASTRSSWGTEAFF; CDR3nt: TGCGCCAGCACCCGTTCCTCGTGGGGCACTGAAGCTTTCTTT; v_gene: TRBV5-1; j_gene: TRBJ1-1; abundance: -; d_gene: -
CDR3aa: CASSWDMSYEQYF; CDR3nt: TGTGCCAGCAGCTGGGACATGTCCTACGAGCAGTACTTC; v_gene: TRBV7-2; j_gene: TRBJ2-7; abundance: -; d_gene: -
CDR3aa: CAWGQGGGLYEQYF; CDR3nt: TGTGCCTGGGGACAGGGCGGTGGTTTGTACGAGCAGTACTTC; v_gene: TRBV28; j_gene: TRBJ2-7; abundance: -; d_gene: TRBD1
CDR3aa: CASSGISNSNQPQHF; CDR3nt: TGTGCCAGCAGTGGGATATCGAATAGCAATCAGCCCCAGCATTTT; v_gene: TRBV6-2/TRBV6-3; j_gene: TRBJ1-5; abundance: -; d_gene: -
CDR3aa: CASTPEAAYNEQFF; CDR3nt: TGCGCCAGCACCCCAGAAGCGGCGTACAATGAGCAGTTCTTC; v_gene: TRBV5-1; j_gene: TRBJ2-1; abundance: -; d_gene: -
CDR3aa: CASSLRWTSDYNEQFF; CDR3nt: TGTGCCAGCAGCTTAAGGTGGACTAGCGACTACAATGAGCAGTTCTTC; v_gene: TRBV7-8; j_gene: TRBJ2-1; abundance: -; d_gene: TRBD2
CDR3aa: CSARDNFRRENEQYF; CDR3nt: TGCAGTGCTAGAGATAATTTCAGGCGGGAGAACGAGCAGTACTTC; v_gene: TRBV20-1; j_gene: TRBJ2-7; abundance: medium-sized; d_gene: TRBD2
CDR3aa: CASSSRGTGFREQFF; CDR3nt: TGTGCCAGCAGCTCTCGGGGGACAGGCTTTCGGGAGCAGTTCTTC; v_gene: TRBV5-6; j_gene: TRBJ2-1; abundance: few; d_gene: TRBD1
CDR3aa: CSALSGTSGNNEQFF; CDR3nt: TGCAGTGCACTCTCAGGGACTAGCGGAAACAATGAGCAGTTCTTC; v_gene: TRBV20-1; j_gene: TRBJ2-1; abundance: few; d_gene: TRBD2
CDR3aa: CAARDGHPPLHF; CDR3nt: TGTGCCGCCCGGGACGGTCACCCACCCCTCCACTTT; v_gene: TRBV6-2/TRBV6-3; j_gene: TRBJ1-6; abundance: -; d_gene: -
CDR3aa: CASSLLGDRGRGSYGYTF; CDR3nt: TGTGCCAGCAGCTTACTTGGTGACAGGGGGCGCGGAAGCTATGGCTACACCTTC; v_gene: TRBV7-3; j_gene: TRBJ1-2; abundance: -; d_gene: TRBD1
CDR3aa: CASSPSGQGREQYF; CDR3nt: TGTGCCAGCTCACCATCGGGACAGGGGAGGGAGCAGTACTTC; v_gene: TRBV18; j_gene: TRBJ2-7; abundance: many; d_gene: TRBD1
CDR3aa: CASSLLGGNTEAFF; CDR3nt: TGTGCCAGCAGTCTGTTGGGGGGGAACACTGAAGCTTTCTTT; v_gene: TRBV6-5; j_gene: TRBJ1-1; abundance: many; d_gene: -
CDR3aa: CASSLGTNEAFF; CDR3nt: TGCGCCAGCAGCTTGGGAACGAATGAAGCTTTCTTT; v_gene: TRBV5-1; j_gene: TRBJ1-1; abundance: -; d_gene: -
CDR3aa: CSITGTSGVRGDTQYF; CDR3nt: TGCAGCATTACCGGGACTAGCGGGGTGAGGGGAGATACGCAGTATTTT; v_gene: TRBV20-1; j_gene: TRBJ2-3; abundance: -; d_gene: TRBD2
CDR3aa: CAISEPYNEQFF; CDR3nt: TGTGCCATCAGTGAACCCTACAATGAGCAGTTCTTC; v_gene: TRBV10-3; j_gene: TRBJ2-1; abundance: -; d_gene: -
CDR3aa: CASSRDRRNTEAFF; CDR3nt: TGCGCCAGCAGTAGGGACAGGAGGAACACTGAAGCTTTCTTT; v_gene: TRBV5-1; j_gene: TRBJ1-1; abundance: -; d_gene: TRBD1
CDR3aa: CASSFTSENEQYF; CDR3nt: TGTGCCAGCAGCTTCACTAGCGAGAACGAGCAGTACTTC; v_gene: TRBV5-6; j_gene: TRBJ2-7; abundance: few; d_gene: TRBD2
CDR3aa: CASNTGFNEKLFF; CDR3nt: TGCGCCAGCAACACCGGCTTCAATGAAAAACTGTTTTTT; v_gene: TRBV10-2; j_gene: TRBJ1-4; abundance: -; d_gene: -
CDR3aa: CASSQDYTGKAFF; CDR3nt: TGTGCCAGCAGCCAAGATTACACTGGGAAAGCTTTCTTT; v_gene: TRBV14; j_gene: TRBJ1-1; abundance: once; d_gene: -
CDR3aa: CSASDRVTYEQYF; CDR3nt: TGCAGTGCTAGTGACAGGGTGACCTACGAGCAGTACTTC; v_gene: TRBV20-1; j_gene: TRBJ2-7; abundance: few; d_gene: TRBD1